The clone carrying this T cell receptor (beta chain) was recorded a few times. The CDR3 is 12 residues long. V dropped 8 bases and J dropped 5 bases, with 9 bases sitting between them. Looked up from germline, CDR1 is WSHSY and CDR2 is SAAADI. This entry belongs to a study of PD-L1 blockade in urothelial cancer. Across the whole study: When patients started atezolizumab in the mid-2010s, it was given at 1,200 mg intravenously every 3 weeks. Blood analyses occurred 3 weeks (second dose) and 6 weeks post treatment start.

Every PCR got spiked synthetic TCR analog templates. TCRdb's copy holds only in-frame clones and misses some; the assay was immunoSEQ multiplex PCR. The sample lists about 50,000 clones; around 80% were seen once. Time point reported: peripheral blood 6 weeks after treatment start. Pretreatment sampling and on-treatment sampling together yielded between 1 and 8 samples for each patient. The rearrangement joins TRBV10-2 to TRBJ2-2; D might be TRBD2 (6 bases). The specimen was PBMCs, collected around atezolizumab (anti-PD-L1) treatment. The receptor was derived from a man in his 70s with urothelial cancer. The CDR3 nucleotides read TGCGCCAGCCTAGCGTCTACCGGGGAGCTGTTTTTT. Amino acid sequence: CASLASTGELFF.